This entry features one T cell receptor beta chain sequence. Germline V lookup: CDR1 MNHEY, CDR2 SMNVEV (reference sequence). This CDR3 has 14 residues. Unmatched junction bases numbered 4, after V lost 8 bases and J lost 4 bases. PCR was performed a second time for 7 to 11 cycles using a sample-barcoded 5' primer and a J-beta primer mix. TCRdb redid the calling of the 5' RACE reads with MiXCR, one entry per CDR3 protein. The sample contains fewer than 1.5 million distinct CDR3 sequences, about 43% of which appear only once. This entry is derived from a study of blood T cells in healthy people across ages.

Sequenced material: blood. The receptor's source is a woman aged 18-30 years in good health. The V gene is TRBV27, the J gene TRBJ2-7; 14 bases fit TRBD2. The CDR3 loop is CASSGLAGAYEQYF. The CDR3 DNA reads as TGTGCCAGCTCGGGACTAGCGGGAGCGTACGAGCAGTACTTC.